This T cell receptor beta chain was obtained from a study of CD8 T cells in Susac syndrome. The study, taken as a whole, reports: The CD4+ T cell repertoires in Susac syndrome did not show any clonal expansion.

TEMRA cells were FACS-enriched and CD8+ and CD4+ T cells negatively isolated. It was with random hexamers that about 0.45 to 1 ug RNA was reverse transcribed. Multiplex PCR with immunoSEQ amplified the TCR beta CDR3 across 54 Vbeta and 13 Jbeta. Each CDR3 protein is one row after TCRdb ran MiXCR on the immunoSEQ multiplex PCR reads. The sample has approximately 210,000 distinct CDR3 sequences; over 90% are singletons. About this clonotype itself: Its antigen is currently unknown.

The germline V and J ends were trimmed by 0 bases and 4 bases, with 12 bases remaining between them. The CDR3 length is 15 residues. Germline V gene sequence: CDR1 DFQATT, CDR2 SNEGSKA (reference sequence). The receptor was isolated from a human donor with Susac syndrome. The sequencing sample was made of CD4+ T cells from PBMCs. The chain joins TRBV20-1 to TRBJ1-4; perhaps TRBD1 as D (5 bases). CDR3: CSARDQGEGNEKLFF. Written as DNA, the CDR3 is TGCAGTGCTAGAGATCAGGGCGAGGGTAATGAAAAACTGTTTTTT.